Below are 12 T cell receptor beta chains sequenced from a single sample in a study of blood T cell repertoires in COVID-19. The data were produced by immunoSEQ multiplex PCR, yet TCRdb's version contains in-frame clones alone and is incomplete. The sample lists more than 300,000 clones, over 75% seen once, with around 9.3% in the top ten. Sequencing was carried out using peripheral blood. These receptors were taken from a woman aged 30 to 39 with COVID-19, enrolled during active disease.

The J gene is TRBJ1-5, the V gene TRBV20-1; D remains ambiguous. The CDR3 is 13 residues long. Trimming left V 3 bases short and J 6 bases short, with 12 bases between. Germline CDR1 reads DFQATT; CDR2 reads SNEGSKA (reference sequence). CDR3 amino acids: CSASINSFQPQHF. CDR3 DNA: TGCAGTGCTAGTATAAACTCCTTTCAGCCCCAGCATTTT.

CDR3 in amino acids: CAWTGSGKLYEQYF. The CDR3 nucleotides are TGTGCCTGGACGGGGAGCGGAAAACTCTACGAGCAGTACTTC. This rearrangement joins TRBV30 to TRBJ2-7, with D possibly matching TRBD2 (5 bases). This CDR3 is built from 14 residues. V lost 4 bases and J lost 3, with 16 bases in between. Germline CDR1 reads GTSNPN; CDR2 reads SVGIG (reference sequence).

This chain links TRBV9 with TRBJ2-5, with 9 bases identical to TRBD1. Germline-derived CDR1 and CDR2 are SGDLS and YYNGEE. V shed 2 bases and J 3 bases; nucleotides not matched to a gene: 5. This CDR3 region has 15 residues. CDR3 sequence: CASSVTGGEEETQYF. The DNA of the CDR3 is TGTGCCAGCAGCGTTACAGGGGGCGAAGAAGAGACCCAGTACTTC.

V usage is TRBV30 and J usage is TRBJ1-5; 10 positions agree with TRBD1. Trimming cost V 5 bases and J 0 bases; bases outside gene matches: 16. The CDR3 is 19 residues long. Looked up from germline, CDR1 is GTSNPN and CDR2 is SVGIG (reference sequence). CDR3 region: CAWPYPGQGTSYSNQPQHF. In DNA, the CDR3 is TGTGCCTGGCCCTACCCGGGACAGGGGACGTCTTATAGCAATCAGCCCCAGCATTTT.

The genes are TRBV12-3 or TRBV12-4 and TRBJ2-1, with 13 nucleotides matching TRBD2. This CDR3 is 13 amino acids long. V was pared by 7 bases and J by 9 bases, with 3 bases of the junction left unmatched. CDR3 sequence: CASTGLAGFEQFF. The CDR3 DNA reads as TGTGCCAGCACGGGACTAGCGGGATTTGAGCAGTTCTTC.

CDR3 DNA sequence: TGTGCCAGTAGTGTTACCGGAGGGTTCTACAATGAGCAGTTCTTC. Residues: CASSVTGGFYNEQFF. The V call is TRBV19, the J call TRBJ2-1, with D possibly TRBD2 on 6 matching bases. This CDR3 contains 15 residues. Germline V gene sequence: CDR1 LNHDA, CDR2 SQIVND (reference sequence). Trimming shortened V by 5 bases and J by 3 bases, and 14 bases separated the two germline ends. Based on the CDR3 plus reference TRBV19 and TRBJ2-1, the full variable domain is DGGITQSPKYLFRKEGQNVTLSCEQNLNHDAMYWYRQDPGQGLRLIYYSQIVNDFQKGDIAEGYSVSREKKESFPLTVTSAQKNPTAFYLCASSVTGGFYNEQFFGPGTRLTVL.

This clone occurred once. The sample has other DNA sequences that encode this CDR3 too. The V and J genes are TRBV27 and TRBJ1-5; tentative D call: TRBD1 (5 bases). This CDR3 is built from 14 residues. Germline assignment: CDR1 MNHEY and CDR2 SMNVEV (reference sequence). With 2 bases removed from V and 4 bases from J, the gap between germline ends came to 9 bases. The CDR3 region is CASSLRGGNQPQHF. The DNA for the CDR3 is TGTGCCAGCAGTTTAAGGGGTGGGAATCAGCCCCAGCATTTT.

The rearrangement links TRBV9 to TRBJ2-5, with 8 bases lining up with TRBD2. Germline V gene sequence: CDR1 SGDLS, CDR2 YYNGEE. With V trimmed by 0 bases and J by 7 bases, 5 bases remained unmatched. CDR3 length: 14 amino acids. The CDR3 region has the DNA TGTGCCAGCAGCGTAGCTTCCGGGAGGGGGACCCAGTACTTC. It specifies CASSVASGRGTQYF.

This chain links TRBV28 with TRBJ2-7, with D maybe TRBD2 (6 bases). The CDR3 loop spans 12 amino acids. CDR1 and CDR2 from the germline V gene are MDHEN and SYDVKM. V was pared by 10 bases and J by 6 bases, with 16 bases between. CDR3 sequence reads: CATPGAAGEQYF. In nucleotides, the CDR3 is TGTGCCACCCCGGGAGCCGCGGGCGAGCAGTACTTC.

The rearrangement uses TRBV27 and TRBJ2-2; possibly TRBD1 for D (6 bases). The CDR3 sequence is 14 residues long. CDR1 is MNHEY, CDR2 SMNVEV, per germline (reference sequence). V dropped 5 bases and J dropped 6 bases, with 13 bases sitting between them. CDR3 residues: CASSLQQGPGELFF. CDR3 coding DNA: TGTGCCAGCAGTCTCCAACAGGGACCCGGGGAGCTGTTTTTT.

The chain is built from TRBV15 and TRBJ1-1; D gene ambiguous. CDR1 and CDR2 from the germline V gene are LNHNV and YYDKDF (reference sequence). V lost 3 bases, J lost 11 bases, and 16 bases lay in between. This CDR3 spans 13 amino acids. The CDR3 region has the DNA TGTGCCACCAGCAGGGAGGAGGGTTTTCGGGCTTTCTTT. Translating gives CATSREEGFRAFF.

V usage is TRBV3-1 (or the pseudogene TRBV3-2) and J usage is TRBJ1-1; D is uncertain. V shed 0 bases and J shed 10 bases, with 6 bases lying between them. The CDR3 runs to 11 residues. Germline CDR1 is LGHDT and CDR2 is YNNKEL (reference sequence). The CDR3 sequence is CASSQDFSAFF. The CDR3 region has the DNA TGTGCCAGCAGCCAAGATTTCTCAGCTTTCTTT.